The source of this TCR beta chain is a study of blood T cell repertoires in COVID-19. For the study at large: Some COVID-19 samples were acute and others convalescent; all came from the United States, Italy and Spain. PBMCs, B-cell-depleted T cells, or T cells were the source of the cDNA or gDNA that made up the material.

In the authors' methods: How many nucleated cells were present was estimated from reference gene primer amplification. Sequenced by immunoSEQ multiplex PCR; TCRdb stores in-frame clones only, minus some. The V and J calls and clone size were taken over from that table, and D and trimming were inferred from the DNA. This sample has a few hundred thousand clones; approximately 85% occur once, and the top ten carry under 2.5%. Germline CDR1 and CDR2: SGHNT and YYREEE (reference sequence). The CDR3 runs 16 residues. J lost 6 bases, V lost 4 bases, and 10 bases had no gene match. Cohort allocation depended upon clinical history that participants reported. This clone occurred once.

The chain has TRBV5-4 and TRBJ1-2; 12 nucleotides match TRBD1. The specimen sequenced was PBMCs or T cells enriched from blood (not recorded which). This TCR was recovered from a woman between 45 and 60 years old who had recovered from COVID-19. The DNA of the CDR3 is TGTGCCAGCAGCCAAGGGACAGGGGGCGCAACGGATGGCTACACCTTC. It translates to CASSQGTGGATDGYTF.